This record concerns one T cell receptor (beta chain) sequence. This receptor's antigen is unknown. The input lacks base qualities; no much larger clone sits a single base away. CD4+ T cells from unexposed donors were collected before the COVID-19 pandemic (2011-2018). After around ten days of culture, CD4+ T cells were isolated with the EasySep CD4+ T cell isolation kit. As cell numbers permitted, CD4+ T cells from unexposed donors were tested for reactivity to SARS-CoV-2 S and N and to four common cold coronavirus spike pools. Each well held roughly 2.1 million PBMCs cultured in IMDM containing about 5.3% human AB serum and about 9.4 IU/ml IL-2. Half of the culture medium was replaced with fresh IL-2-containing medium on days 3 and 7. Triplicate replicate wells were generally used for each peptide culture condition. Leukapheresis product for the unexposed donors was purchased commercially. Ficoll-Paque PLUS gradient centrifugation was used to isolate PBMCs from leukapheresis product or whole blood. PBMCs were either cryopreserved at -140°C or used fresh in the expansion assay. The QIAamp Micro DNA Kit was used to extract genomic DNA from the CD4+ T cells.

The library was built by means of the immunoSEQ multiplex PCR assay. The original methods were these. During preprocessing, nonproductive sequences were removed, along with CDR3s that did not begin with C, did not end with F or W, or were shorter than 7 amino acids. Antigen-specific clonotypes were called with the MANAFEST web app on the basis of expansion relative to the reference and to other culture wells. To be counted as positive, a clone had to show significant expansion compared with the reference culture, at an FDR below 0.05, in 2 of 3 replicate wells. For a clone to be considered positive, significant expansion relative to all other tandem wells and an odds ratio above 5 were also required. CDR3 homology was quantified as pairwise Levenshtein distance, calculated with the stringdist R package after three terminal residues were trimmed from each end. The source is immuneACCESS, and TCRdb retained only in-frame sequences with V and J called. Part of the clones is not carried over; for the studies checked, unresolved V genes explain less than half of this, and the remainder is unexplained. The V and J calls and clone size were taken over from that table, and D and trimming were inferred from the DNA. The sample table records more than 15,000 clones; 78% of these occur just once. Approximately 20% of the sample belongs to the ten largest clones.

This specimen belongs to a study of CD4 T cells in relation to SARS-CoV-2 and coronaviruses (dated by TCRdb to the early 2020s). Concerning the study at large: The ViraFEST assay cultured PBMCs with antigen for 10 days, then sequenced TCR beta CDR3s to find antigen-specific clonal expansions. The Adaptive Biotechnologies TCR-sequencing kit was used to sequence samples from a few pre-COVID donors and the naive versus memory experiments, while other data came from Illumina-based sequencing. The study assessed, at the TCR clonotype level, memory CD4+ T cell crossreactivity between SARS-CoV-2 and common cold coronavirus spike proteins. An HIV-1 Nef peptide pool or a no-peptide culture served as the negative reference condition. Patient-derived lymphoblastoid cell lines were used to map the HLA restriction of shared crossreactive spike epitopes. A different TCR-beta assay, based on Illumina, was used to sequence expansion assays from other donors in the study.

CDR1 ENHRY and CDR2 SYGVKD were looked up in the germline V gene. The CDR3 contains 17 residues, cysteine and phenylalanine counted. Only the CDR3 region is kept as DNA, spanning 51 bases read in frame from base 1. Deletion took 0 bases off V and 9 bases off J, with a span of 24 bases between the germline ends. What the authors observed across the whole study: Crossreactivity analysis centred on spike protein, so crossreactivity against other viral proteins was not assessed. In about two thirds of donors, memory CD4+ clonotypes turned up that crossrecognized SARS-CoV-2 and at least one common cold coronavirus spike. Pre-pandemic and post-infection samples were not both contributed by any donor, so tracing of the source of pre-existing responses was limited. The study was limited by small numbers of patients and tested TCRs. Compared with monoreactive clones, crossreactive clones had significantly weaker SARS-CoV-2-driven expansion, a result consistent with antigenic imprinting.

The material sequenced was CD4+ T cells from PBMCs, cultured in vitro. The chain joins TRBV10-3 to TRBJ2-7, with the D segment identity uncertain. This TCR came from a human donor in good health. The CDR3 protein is CAISESPQANVDPAQYF. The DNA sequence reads TGTGCCATCAGTGAGTCTCCCCAGGCAAATGTAGACCCGGCGCAGTACTTC.